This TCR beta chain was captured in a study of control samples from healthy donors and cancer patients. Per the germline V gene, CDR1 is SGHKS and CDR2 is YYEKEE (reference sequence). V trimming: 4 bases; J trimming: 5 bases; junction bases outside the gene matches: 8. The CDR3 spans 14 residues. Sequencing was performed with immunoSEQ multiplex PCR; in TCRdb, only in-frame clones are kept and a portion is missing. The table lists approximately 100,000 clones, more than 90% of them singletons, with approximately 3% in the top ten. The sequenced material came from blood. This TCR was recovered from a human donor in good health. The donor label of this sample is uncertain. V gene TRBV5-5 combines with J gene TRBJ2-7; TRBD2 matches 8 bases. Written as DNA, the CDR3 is TGTGCCAGCAGCATACGGGGGGGCCCCGACGAGCAGTACTTC. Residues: CASSIRGGPDEQYF.